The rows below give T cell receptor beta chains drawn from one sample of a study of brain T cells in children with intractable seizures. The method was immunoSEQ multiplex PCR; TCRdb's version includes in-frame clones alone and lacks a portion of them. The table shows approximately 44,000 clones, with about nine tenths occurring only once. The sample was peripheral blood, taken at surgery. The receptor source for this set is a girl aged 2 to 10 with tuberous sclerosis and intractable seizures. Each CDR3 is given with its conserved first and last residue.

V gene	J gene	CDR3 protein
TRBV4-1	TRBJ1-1	CASSASRGGTTEAFF
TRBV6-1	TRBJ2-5	CASSVLTGQGGPETQYF
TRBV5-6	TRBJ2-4	CASSPATGFGKLAKNIQYF
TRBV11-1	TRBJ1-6	CASSQRQEYSPLHF
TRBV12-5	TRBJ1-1	CASGLQGANTEAFF
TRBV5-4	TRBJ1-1	CASSMRMNTEAFF
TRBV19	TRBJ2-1	CASSIKTGPLYNEQFF
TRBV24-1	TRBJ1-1	CATSDLGGQYTEAFF
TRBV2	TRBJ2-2	CASSVAGMNTGELFF
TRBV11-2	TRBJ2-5	CASSLVDRPETQYF
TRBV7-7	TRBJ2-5	CASSLAGGASETQYF
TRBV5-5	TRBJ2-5	CASSLGLRKETQYF
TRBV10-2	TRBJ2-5	CASSESALAGAKTQYF
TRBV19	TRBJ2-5	CASSIPPDRGIETQYF
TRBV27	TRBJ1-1	CATLATPNSQKDTEAFF
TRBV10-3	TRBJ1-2	CAISESPGTSYSGVDGYTF
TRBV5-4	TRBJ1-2	CASSVGGRDYGYTF
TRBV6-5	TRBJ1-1	CASRPFWGEAFF
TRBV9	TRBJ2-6	CASSPLTGANVLTF
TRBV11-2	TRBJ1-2	CASSLLDRVEGYTF
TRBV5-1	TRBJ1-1	CASSPWGERGPEAFF
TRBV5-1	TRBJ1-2	CASSLGGAGGVGGYTF
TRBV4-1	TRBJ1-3	CASRRGQGQHSGNTIYF
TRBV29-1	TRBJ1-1	CSVFQGYTEAFF
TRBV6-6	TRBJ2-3	CASMWDRGGDTQYF
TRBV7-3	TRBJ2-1	CASSLQGGAYNEQFF
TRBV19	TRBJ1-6	CASSSGTYNSPLHF
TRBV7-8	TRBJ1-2	CASSLDQGYGYTF
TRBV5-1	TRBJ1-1	CASSSAPGYNTEAFF
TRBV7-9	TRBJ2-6	CASSITGAGANVLTF
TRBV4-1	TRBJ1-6	CASSQENGGNSPLHF
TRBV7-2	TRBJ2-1	CASSPGLRGNEQFF
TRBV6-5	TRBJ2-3	CASSTGGPTDTQYF
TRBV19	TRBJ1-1	CASTPNRGRDAFF
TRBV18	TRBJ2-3	CASSPTGGGAADTQYF
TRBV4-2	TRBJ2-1	CASSPPDSDPLNEQFF
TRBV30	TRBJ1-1	CAWSARGNTEAFF